The clone carrying this TCR beta chain showed up just a few times. The sample is drawn from a study of T-cell reconstitution after alpha-beta-depleted transplantation in children. Preparing the TCRbeta library involved the use of unique molecular identifiers. TCRdb independently ran MiXCR on the PCR reads; one entry per CDR3 protein. The data show about 410,000 distinct CDR3 sequences, roughly 20% seen once. Trimming pared 6 bases from V and 8 bases from J, leaving 19 bases between. This CDR3 has 14 amino acids. This TCR was sampled from a human donor who donated a stem cell graft to a child with acute myeloid leukemia. The specimen comprised PBMCs from the stem cell graft donor, sampled from the stem cell graft. The chain has TRBV12-3 or TRBV12-4 and TRBJ1-2, with a possible D match to TRBD1 (5 bases). DNA of the CDR3: TGTGCCAGCAGCGGGGGATTGGGTGCTCTAGGCTACACCTTC. Its protein product is CASSGGLGALGYTF.